This TCR beta chain was sequenced for a study of beta chain features in type 1 diabetes. Across the whole study: Cell yields, gender and age were similar in healthy donors and patients.

Reverse transcribing all isolated RNA meant expressed TCRB transcripts were sequenced. The table came from immunoSEQ multiplex PCR; TCRdb's copy has only in-frame clones and leaves some out. This table has hundreds of thousands of clones, roughly an eighth appearing once. The collection from each donor was one heparinised blood draw averaging approximately 110 mL. A remark on this clone: No antigen is known for it.

Study results and caveats: Type 1 diabetes patients had TCRB CDR3s that were shorter (moderately but significantly so) in all four CD4+ subsets. Among type 1 diabetes patients, VDJ junctions had fewer insertions and more deletions.

The source of this sequence is a young man with type 1 diabetes. The sequenced sample was naive CD4+ T cells from blood.

The CDR3 spells CASSLGWGQGLQPQHF. DNA of the CDR3: TGTGCCAGCAGCTTGGGATGGGGACAGGGGCTTCAGCCCCAGCATTTT. The gene calls are TRBV5-6 and TRBJ1-5; TRBD1 aligns across 10 bases. The ends lost 0 bases at V and 6 bases at J; junction bases unmatched: 6. CDR3 length: 16 residues. Germline V lookup: CDR1 SGHDT, CDR2 YYEEEE.